The sequence of this T cell receptor (beta chain) was determined in a study of CD8 T cells in ankylosing spondylitis. MiXCR, run by TCRdb on the 5' RACE reads, gives a single entry per CDR3 protein. This table holds 150,000 or so distinct CDR3 sequences, around 18% found once. This clonotype was counted at least ten times. No antigen is known for it. Study-level findings and limits: Within ankylosing spondylitis blood, a TCR beta motif made up of seven to nine highly homologous variants appeared to be characteristic.

This TCR was sampled from a male donor with ankylosing spondylitis or in good health (not recorded which). Sequencing used blood, either unsorted or a sorted T cell fraction (not recorded which).

Here the CDR3 reads CSASDRASSTQYF. CDR3 coding DNA: TGCAGTGCTAGCGACAGGGCCAGTTCGACCCAGTACTTC. The chain uses TRBV20-1 and TRBJ2-5, with TRBD1 matching over 7 bases. The germline V gene has CDR1 DFQATT and CDR2 SNEGSKA (reference sequence). The CDR3 totals 13 residues. V shed 3 bases and J 7 bases; nucleotides not matched to a gene: 8.